One and the same sample provided the 10 T cell receptor beta chains below, sequenced in a study of regulatory T cells in long-lasting Graves disease. Construction of TCR beta libraries relied on iRepertoire HTBI primers and on Arm-PCR targeting CDR3 regions. Using its own MiXCR run on the multiplex PCR reads, TCRdb lists one record per CDR3 protein. This sample has some 330,000 distinct CDR3 sequences, with roughly 24% found just once. Time point reported: persistent/refractory GD, antithyroid drugs over 5 years with positive TRAb. TCR sequences were obtained from RNA taken from PBMCs. This sample comprised peripheral blood mononuclear cells (PBMCs), obtained when the disease was refractory, from a patient treated with antithyroid drugs. All receptors derive from a woman in her 40s with Graves disease.

This clonotype occurred a few times. The chain couples TRBV7-9 to TRBJ2-5; 7 nucleotides agree with TRBD1. The CDR3 has 15 residues. V was clipped by 5 bases and J by 1 base; unmatched bases: 7. Germline lookup yields CDR1 SEHNR and CDR2 FQNEAQ (reference sequence). CDR3 coding DNA: TGTGCCAGCAGCGGCCTAGGGACAGTCCAAGAGACCCAGTACTTC. It translates to CASSGLGTVQETQYF.

This clonotype was picked up a small number of times. The chain has TRBV12-3 or TRBV12-4 and TRBJ1-5; D remains unclear. The CDR3 is 15 amino acids. V gave up 5 bases and J gave up 7 bases, with 18 bases separating them. This CDR3 is CASSPWGVVEQPQHF. CDR3 coding DNA: TGTGCCAGCAGTCCCTGGGGAGTCGTCGAACAGCCCCAGCATTTT.

This chain links TRBV5-6 with TRBJ2-4; no firm D call. Germline-derived CDR1 and CDR2 are SGHDT and YYEEEE. The length of the CDR3 is 14 residues. Between the trimmed V and J ends, which lost 4 bases and 8 bases, there was a span of 16 bases. DNA for the CDR3: TGTGCCAGCAGCCCTGGAGTTTTAGAAGACATTCAGTACTTC. Its protein product is CASSPGVLEDIQYF.

This clonotype was recorded many times. The chain is built from TRBV28 and TRBJ2-7, with TRBD2 matching 14 bases. The CDR3 length is 17 residues. Germline CDR1 and CDR2: MDHEN and SYDVKM. The V segment lost 5 bases and the J segment 2 bases; nucleotides outside the gene matches: 8. The CDR3 bases are TGTGCCAGCAGTCTTGGACTAGCGGGAGGTACTACCTACGAGCAGTACTTC. Amino acid sequence: CASSLGLAGGTTYEQYF.

This clonotype was seen a few times. This clone may be a read error of a much larger clone one base away. The chain joins TRBV27 to TRBJ2-7; possibly TRBD2 for D (6 bases). Germline V gene sequence: CDR1 MNHEY, CDR2 SMNVEV (reference sequence). Trimming pared 6 bases from V and 5 bases from J, leaving 23 bases between. The CDR3 spans 16 residues. The CDR3 loop is CASSPPRGMRGDEQYF. The CDR3 coding sequence is TGTGCCAGCAGCCCTCCCCGGGGGATGAGGGGAGACGAGCAGTACTTC.

V gene TRBV12-3 or TRBV12-4 combines with J gene TRBJ2-1; a weak D match, TRBD1 (6 bases). V was trimmed by 0 bases and J by 14 bases, leaving 17 bases between them. The CDR3 totals 14 residues. CDR3 nucleotide sequence: TGTGCCAGCAGTTTAGCGCTCAGGGGAGCCACCGAGTTCTTC. Translation: CASSLALRGATEFF.

This clonotype was seen a handful of times. The chain has TRBV7-9 and TRBJ1-3; TRBD1 is a possible D gene (6 bases). The CDR3 length is 19 residues. Trimming pared 1 base from V and 0 bases from J, leaving 19 bases between. Germline loops: CDR1 SEHNR, CDR2 FQNEAQ (reference sequence). The CDR3 is CASSLDLFPGHISGNTIYF. CDR3 bases: TGTGCCAGCAGCTTAGACCTATTTCCGGGACACATCTCTGGAAACACCATATATTTT. Filled out from reference TRBV7-9 and TRBJ1-3, the complete variable domain reads DTGVSQNPRHKITKRGQNVTFRCDPISEHNRLYWYRQTLGQGPEFLTYFQNEAQLEKSRLLSDRFSAERPKGSFSTLEIQRTEQGDSAMYLCASSLDLFPGHISGNTIYFGEGSWLTVV.

At least ten counts were recorded for this clonotype. The chain links TRBV7-2 to TRBJ2-5; TRBD1 is a possible D gene (6 bases). From germline, CDR1 is SGHTA and CDR2 FQGNSA. The CDR3 is made up of 14 amino acids. V shed 2 bases and J shed 5 bases, with 12 bases lying between them. CDR3 coding DNA: TGTGCCAGCAGCTTATACAGGGAGACGGAGACCCAGTACTTC. Amino acid sequence: CASSLYRETETQYF.

This chain joins TRBV11-3 and TRBJ2-1; D unclear. The germline gives CDR1 SGHNT, CDR2 YENEEA. The CDR3 covers 13 residues. V lost 1 base and J 9 bases, leaving 10 bases between the germline ends. CDR3: CASSLGPHLEQFF. In DNA form, the CDR3 reads TGTGCCAGCAGCTTAGGCCCGCACCTTGAGCAGTTCTTC.

This chain uses TRBV10-3 with TRBJ1-3, with a possible D match to TRBD1 (6 bases). V was trimmed by 6 bases and J by 0 bases, leaving 12 bases between them. This CDR3 is 15 amino acids long. The germline V gene encodes CDR1 ENHRY and CDR2 SYGVKD. This chain's CDR3 is CAIRPGHNSGNTIYF. The CDR3 DNA reads as TGTGCCATCAGGCCGGGACACAACTCTGGAAACACCATATATTTT.